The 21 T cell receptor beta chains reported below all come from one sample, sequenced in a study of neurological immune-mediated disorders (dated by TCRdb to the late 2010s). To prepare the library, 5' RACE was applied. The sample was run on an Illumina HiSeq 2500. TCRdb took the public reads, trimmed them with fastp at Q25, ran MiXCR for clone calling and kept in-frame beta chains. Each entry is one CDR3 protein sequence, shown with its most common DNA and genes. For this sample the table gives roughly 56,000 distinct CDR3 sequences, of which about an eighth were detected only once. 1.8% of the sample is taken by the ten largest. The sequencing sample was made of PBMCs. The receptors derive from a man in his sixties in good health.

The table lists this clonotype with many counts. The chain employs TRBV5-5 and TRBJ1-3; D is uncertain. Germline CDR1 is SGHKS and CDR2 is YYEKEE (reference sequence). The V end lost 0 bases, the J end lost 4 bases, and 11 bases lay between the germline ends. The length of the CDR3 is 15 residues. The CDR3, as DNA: TGTGCCAGCAGCTTGGGTCCGCACGTAGGAAACACCATATATTTT. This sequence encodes CASSLGPHVGNTIYF.

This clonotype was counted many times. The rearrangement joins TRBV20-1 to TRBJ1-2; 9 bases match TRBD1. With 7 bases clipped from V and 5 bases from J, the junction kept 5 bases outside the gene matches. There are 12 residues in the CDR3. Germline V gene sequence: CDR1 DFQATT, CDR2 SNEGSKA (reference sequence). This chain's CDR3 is CSVGTGQYGYTF. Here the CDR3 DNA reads TGCAGTGTCGGGACAGGGCAGTATGGCTACACCTTC.

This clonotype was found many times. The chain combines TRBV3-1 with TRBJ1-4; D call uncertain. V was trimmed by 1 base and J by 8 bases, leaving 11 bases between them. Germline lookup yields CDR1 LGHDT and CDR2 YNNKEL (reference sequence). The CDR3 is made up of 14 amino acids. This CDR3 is CASSQAGTKEKLFF. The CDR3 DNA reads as TGTGCCAGCAGCCAAGCCGGTACGAAGGAAAAACTGTTTTTT.

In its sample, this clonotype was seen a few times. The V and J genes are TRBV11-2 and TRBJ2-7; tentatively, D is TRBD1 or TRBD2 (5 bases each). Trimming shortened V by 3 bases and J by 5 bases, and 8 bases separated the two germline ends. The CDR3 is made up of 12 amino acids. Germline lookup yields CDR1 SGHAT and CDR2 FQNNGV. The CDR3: CASSFQGDEQYF. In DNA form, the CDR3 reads TGTGCCAGCAGCTTTCAGGGAGACGAGCAGTACTTC.

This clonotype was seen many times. CDR3 sequence: CASSGLGLRGETQYF. The CDR3 nucleotides read TGTGCCAGCAGCGGCTTGGGACTACGGGGAGAGACCCAGTACTTC. This chain connects TRBV5-6 to TRBJ2-5; 7 bases match TRBD2. The CDR3 contains 15 residues. Germline CDR1 SGHDT, CDR2 YYEEEE. V lost 4 bases to trimming and J lost 4 bases; unmatched junction nucleotides: 10.

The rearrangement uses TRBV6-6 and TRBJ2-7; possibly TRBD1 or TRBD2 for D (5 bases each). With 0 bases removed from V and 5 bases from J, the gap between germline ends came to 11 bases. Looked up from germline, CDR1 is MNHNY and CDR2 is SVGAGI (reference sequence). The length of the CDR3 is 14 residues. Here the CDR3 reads CASSYSSGRDEQYF. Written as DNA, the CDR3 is TGTGCCAGCAGTTACTCCTCAGGGAGAGACGAGCAGTACTTC.

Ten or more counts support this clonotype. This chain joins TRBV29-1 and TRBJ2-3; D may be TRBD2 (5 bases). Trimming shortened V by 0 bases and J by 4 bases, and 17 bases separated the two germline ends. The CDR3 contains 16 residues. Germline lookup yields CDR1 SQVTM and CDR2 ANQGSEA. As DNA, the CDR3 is TGCAGCGTTGAAGATGGACTCCTTTCCAGCCCAGATACGCAGTATTTT. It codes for CSVEDGLLSSPDTQYF.

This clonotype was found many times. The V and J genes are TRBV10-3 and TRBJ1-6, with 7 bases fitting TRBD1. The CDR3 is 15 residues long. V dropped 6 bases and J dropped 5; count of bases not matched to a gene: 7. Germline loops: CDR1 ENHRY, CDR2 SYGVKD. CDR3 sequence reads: CAISSKGQNNSPLHF. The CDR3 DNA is TGTGCCATCAGCTCGAAGGGACAGAATAATTCACCCCTCCACTTT.

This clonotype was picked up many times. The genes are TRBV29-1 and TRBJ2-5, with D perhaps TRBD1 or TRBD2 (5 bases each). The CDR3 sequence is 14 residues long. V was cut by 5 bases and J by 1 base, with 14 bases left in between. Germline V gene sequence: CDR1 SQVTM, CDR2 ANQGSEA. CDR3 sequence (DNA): TGCAGCGTTATCCCCGGGACGTCCCAAGAGACCCAGTACTTC. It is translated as CSVIPGTSQETQYF.

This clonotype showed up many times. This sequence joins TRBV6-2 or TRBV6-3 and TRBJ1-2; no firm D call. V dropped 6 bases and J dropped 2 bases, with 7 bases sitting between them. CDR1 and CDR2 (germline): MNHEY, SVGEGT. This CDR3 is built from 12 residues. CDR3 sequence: CASSGRNYGYTF. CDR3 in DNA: TGTGCCAGCAGCGGCAGAAACTATGGCTACACCTTC.

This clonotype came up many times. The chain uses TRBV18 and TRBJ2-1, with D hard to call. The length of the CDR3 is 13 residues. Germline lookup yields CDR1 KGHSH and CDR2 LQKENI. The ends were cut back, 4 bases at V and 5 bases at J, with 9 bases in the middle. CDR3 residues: CASSRRRHNEQFF. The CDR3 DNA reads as TGTGCCAGCTCACGAAGAAGGCACAATGAGCAGTTCTTC.

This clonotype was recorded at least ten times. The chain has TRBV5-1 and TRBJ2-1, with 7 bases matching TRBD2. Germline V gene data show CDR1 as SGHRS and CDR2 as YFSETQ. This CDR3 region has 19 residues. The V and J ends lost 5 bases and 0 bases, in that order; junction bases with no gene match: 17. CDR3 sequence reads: CASSFAGSGVPPSYNEQFF. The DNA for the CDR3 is TGCGCCAGCAGTTTCGCGGGAAGCGGGGTACCCCCCTCCTACAATGAGCAGTTCTTC.

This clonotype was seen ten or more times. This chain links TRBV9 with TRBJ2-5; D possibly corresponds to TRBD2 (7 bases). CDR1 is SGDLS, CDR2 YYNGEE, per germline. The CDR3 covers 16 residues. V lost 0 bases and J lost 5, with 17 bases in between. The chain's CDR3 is CASSVVGGPSGETQYF. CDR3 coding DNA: TGTGCCAGCAGCGTAGTGGGGGGGCCTTCGGGGGAGACCCAGTACTTC.

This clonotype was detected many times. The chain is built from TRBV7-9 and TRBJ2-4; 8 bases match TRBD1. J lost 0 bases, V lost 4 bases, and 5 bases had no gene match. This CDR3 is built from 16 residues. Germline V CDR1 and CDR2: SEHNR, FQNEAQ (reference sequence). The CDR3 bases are TGTGCCAGCAGCTCACTCGGACAGGGAGCCAAAAACATTCAGTACTTC. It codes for CASSSLGQGAKNIQYF.

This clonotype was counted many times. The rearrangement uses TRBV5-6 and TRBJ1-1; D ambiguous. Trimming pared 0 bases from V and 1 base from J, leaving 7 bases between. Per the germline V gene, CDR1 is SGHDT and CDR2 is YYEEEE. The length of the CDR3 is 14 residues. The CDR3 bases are TGTGCCAGCAGCTTGGCGGGAAGGAACACTGAAGCTTTCTTT. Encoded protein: CASSLAGRNTEAFF.

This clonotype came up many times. CDR3 residues: CSARQGPYNSPLHF. CDR3 nucleotides: TGCAGTGCTAGACAGGGGCCCTATAATTCACCCCTCCACTTT. The chain carries TRBV20-1 and TRBJ1-6; weak D call: TRBD1 (6 bases). CDR1 DFQATT and CDR2 SNEGSKA come from the germline V gene (reference sequence). V was cut by 2 bases and J by 2 bases, with 7 bases left in between. The CDR3 contains 14 residues.

CDR3 amino acids: CASSPGGQVKGYTF. CDR3 DNA: TGCGCCAGCAGCCCTGGGGGGCAGGTAAAGGGCTACACCTTC. This chain uses TRBV5-1 with TRBJ1-2; the D gene is possibly TRBD1 (6 bases). From germline, CDR1 is SGHRS and CDR2 YFSETQ. The CDR3 totals 14 residues. With 4 bases removed from V and 8 bases from J, the gap between germline ends came to 18 bases.

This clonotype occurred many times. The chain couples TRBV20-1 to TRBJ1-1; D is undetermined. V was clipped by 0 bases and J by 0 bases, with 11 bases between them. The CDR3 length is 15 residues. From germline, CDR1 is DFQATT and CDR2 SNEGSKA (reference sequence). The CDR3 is CSAREPQAVNTEAFF. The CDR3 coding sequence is TGCAGTGCTAGAGAGCCCCAAGCAGTGAACACTGAAGCTTTCTTT.

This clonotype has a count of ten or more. CDR3 nucleotides: TGCGCCAGCAGCTTGGTGTTAGAGGACAATGAGCAGTTCTTC. Its protein product is CASSLVLEDNEQFF. This chain connects TRBV5-1 to TRBJ2-1; no definite D call. Germline V gene sequence: CDR1 SGHRS, CDR2 YFSETQ. There are 14 residues in the CDR3. The ends were cut back, 0 bases at V and 5 bases at J, with 9 bases in the middle.

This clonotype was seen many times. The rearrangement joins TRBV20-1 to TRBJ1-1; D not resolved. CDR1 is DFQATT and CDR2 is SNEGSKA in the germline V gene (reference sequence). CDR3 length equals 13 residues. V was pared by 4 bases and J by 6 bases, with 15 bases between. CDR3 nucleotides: TGCAGTGCTAACGCCCCGGGCAGTGCTGAAGCTTTCTTT. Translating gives CSANAPGSAEAFF.

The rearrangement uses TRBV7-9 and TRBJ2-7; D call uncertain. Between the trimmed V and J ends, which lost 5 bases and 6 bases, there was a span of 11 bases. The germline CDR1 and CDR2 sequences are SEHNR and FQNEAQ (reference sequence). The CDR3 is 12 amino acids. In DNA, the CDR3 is TGTGCCAGCAGCCGAACGGTGGGCGAGCAGTACTTC. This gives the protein CASSRTVGEQYF.